This paragraph reports one T cell receptor beta chain. The antigen it binds to is not known. Qualities for individual bases were not recorded, and no much larger clone is one base off. Library preparation used the immunoSEQ multiplex PCR assay. For the multiplex PCR, a mixture combining 60 forward primers for TCR Vbeta segments and 13 reverse primers for TCR Jbeta segments was used. A multiplex PCR assay on genomic DNA amplified the CDR3 region of rearranged TCR beta genes. The Illumina HiSeq System was used to sequence the amplified TCR beta libraries as 87-base-pair reads. On the study's bioinformatics: Across the roughly 670 repertoires, a later analysis counted tens of millions of unique TCR beta chains, some 11 million of which were shared by at least two donors. Raw reads were error-corrected and collapsed into unique sequences by a nearest-neighbor algorithm in which closely related sequences were merged to remove PCR and sequencing errors. V, D and J gene segments were assigned by aligning CDR3 sequences to IMGT reference sequences. For a sequence to be retained, at least a six-nucleotide match to both a V gene segment and a J gene segment was required. A rearrangement was called productive if the CDR3 had no stop codons and remained in frame with V and J, and every other rearrangement was called non-productive. CDR3 was defined according to IMGT convention as the region running from the second conserved V-encoded cysteine to the conserved J-encoded phenylalanine. In an earlier analysis of some 550 of the donors, sequences lacking an unambiguous match to a single V gene segment were excluded. An earlier analysis of 587 of the donors called V segments functional above 56.7% productive rearrangements and segregating when the between-donor standard deviation exceeded 5%. A statistical classification framework was developed to diagnose cytomegalovirus status using the catalog of TCR beta chain sequences. A later analysis assigned V and J genes by comparing TCR nucleotide sequences with IMGT/GENE-DB human TR gene sequences. In a later analysis, CDR3 sequences and most-parsimonious VDJ recombination scenarios were assigned using the TCRdist pipeline. In a later analysis, every TCR beta chain was defined by the combination of its CDR3 amino acid sequence and its V-gene family, and reads without a unique V-gene family were dropped. To address suspected cross-contamination and a sequencing artifact, a later analysis removed 592 highly shared, low-generation-probability nucleotide sequences. For each public chain, a later analysis derived a clonal expansion index from normalized ranks of inferred template counts within each repertoire. In a later analysis, generation probabilities were computed with a VDJ recombination model fitted to out-of-frame rearrangements, and the resulting probabilities were checked against IGoR. Hypergeometric tests were used in a later analysis to score TCR-TCR, TCR-HLA and TCR-CMV co-occurrence, with a repertoire-size bias correction applied to the TCR pairs. False discovery rates were estimated in a later analysis by permuting HLA or CMV assignments 20 times. In a later analysis, co-occurring TCRs were grouped using DBSCAN, with TCRdist sequence similarity added in when clustering inside HLA-allele-positive subsets. Co-occurrence clustering excluded repertoires with fewer than 30,000 or more than 120,000 public chains, plus five with anomalous nucleotide sharing. Here the immuneACCESS table is served through TCRdb, limited to in-frame sequences with V and J called. Missing clones are a known gap in these copies; in checked studies unresolved V genes cover under half, and the rest lacks a known reason. V and J calls and clone size are given by that table; D and trimming were obtained from the DNA. Counted in this sample were 150,000 or so clones; approximately 74% of them appeared once. The ten largest account for 3.5% to 5% of the sample.

In total, over 600 healthy bone marrow donors made up the cohort. All cohort members were sampled while nominally healthy, although unrecorded immune exposures were likely present. The donor tested CMV seropositive and was one of the 289 seropositive cohort members. Each donor provided a peripheral blood sample, and peripheral blood mononuclear cells were used for TCR beta sequencing. Genomic DNA was extracted from the blood cell samples with the Qiagen DNeasy Blood Extraction Kit. From the cysteine up to the phenylalanine, the CDR3 has a length of 15 residues. Just CDR3 DNA is preserved here, 45 bases in frame from base 1. Per the germline V gene (reference sequence), LNHNV is the CDR1 and YYDKDF is the CDR2. V loses 0 bases of germline sequence and J loses 3 bases, and the interval between the two ends is 12 bases. These data originate in a study of cytomegalovirus exposure and HLA in healthy donors (TCRdb year 2017). The study in broad terms: In an earlier analysis of under 750 of the donors, 276 Gb of sequence data and about 110 million unique TCR beta sequences from about 179 million T cells were reported. An early release that covered some 640 HLA-typed donors contained approximately 320 gigabases of sequencing data and approximately 85 million unique TCR sequences. Of the approximately 400 genotyped donors, around 81% fell in the genetic ancestry cluster associated with self-reported Caucasian donors. The study was designed to test whether signatures of past pathogen exposure could be identified by cataloging public T cell receptors. Using immunosequencing, the study profiled T cell repertoires from 666 subjects and related those repertoires to cytomegalovirus serostatus. In addition to the first cohort of about 650 subjects, a separate validation cohort of approximately 130 different subjects was used. To predict cytomegalovirus infection status, the study combined high-throughput TCR immunosequencing, statistical association of individual TCRs with disease status, and machine learning. A later analysis re-examined previously published TCR beta repertoires from over 500 donors and added high-resolution HLA genotyping to investigate patterns of TCR occurrence. In the later analysis, no new phenotypic data were used to find candidate immune exposures; instead, reliance was placed on TCR beta sequences and their occurrence across donors. An earlier analysis of roughly 580 of the donors used high-throughput TCR beta sequencing to judge whether each TCR beta V gene segment behaved as functional or pseudogenic. Donor age, sex, ethnicity and CMV serostatus were compiled alongside the repertoire data. A later genetic analysis took genome-wide SNP genotypes for about three fifths of the 666 donors and used that subset as a discovery cohort. Every repertoire in the discovery cohort had been generated on one and the same sequencing platform. HLA typing included class I and class II loci at four-digit resolution. Typing coverage differed by locus: A, B, C, DRB1 and DQB1 were typed in roughly 620-630 donors, DQA1 in 500 to 550, DPA1 in approximately 600, and DPB1 in 450 to 490. About 5 DR-DQ haplotypes were handled as single units for association and clustering, since linkage in the cohort was strong. On average, around 240,000 unique TCR beta nucleotide sequences were sequenced per donor among several hundred genotyped donors of the cohort, with about 17% of those sequences being non-productive. What the authors observed across the whole study: Correlated functional status among segregating V segments might be attributable to linkage disequilibrium, but an unknown experimental factor could not be ruled out. Immune exposure information for the cohort was limited to CMV serostatus. In the study, about 150 TCR beta chains were listed as associated with cytomegalovirus. Cytomegalovirus status was reported to be diagnosed by the classifier with high specificity and sensitivity in both the original and validation cohorts. HLA typing was unavailable for some donors at each locus, so association tests used only the typed subset. When HLA alleles, especially DR and DQ, strongly co-occurred, TCR associations were difficult to assign to individual alleles. A later analysis reported that several top co-occurrence clusters appeared linked to parvovirus B19, influenza, CMV and Epstein-Barr virus. In a later genetic analysis, a missense DCLRE1C variant was associated with V-gene and J-gene trimming of TCR beta chains, and the association was replicated in an independent cohort. In a later analysis, the rate of TCR association differed among HLA loci, with DRB1 alleles having the most associated TCRs and HLA-C alleles having the fewest. In vitro tests confirmed that a few of the cytomegalovirus-associated TCR beta chains recognize cytomegalovirus antigens. According to the authors, the approach could potentially be generalized to other disease states and immunological phenotypes. A later analysis associated 16,951 TCR beta sequences with specific HLA alleles at a false discovery rate of 0.05. Because the 87-base-pair reads could not distinguish some IMGT-functional V segments, including TRBV6-2 and TRBV6-3, those segments were excluded. Only TCR beta chains were sequenced in this cohort, and the absence of alpha or paired-chain data limited detectable features. A later analysis found that most CMV-associated TCR beta chains appeared HLA-restricted, with HLA associations seemingly driven largely by CMV exposure. Because counts were too low, about 15 rarely observed V segments, including chromosome 9 orphons, were left out of the earlier analysis of a few hundred of the donors. Presence/absence analyses assumed roughly uniform sequencing depth across donors, an assumption that may not hold. In an earlier analysis of 587 of the donors, most TCR beta V segments appeared in productive rearrangements about 87% or about 30% of the time, broadly matching IMGT annotations. A further reported finding was that TCR beta sequences accurately predicted the HLA-A and HLA-B alleles for most subjects in the first cohort. A later genetic analysis reported fewer N-insertions in productive TCRs among donors in an Asian-associated ancestry cluster than the 666-donor mean. Across donors, most TCR sequences were observed very rarely, whereas some public TCRs were present in many individuals. Compared with equally common non-associated chains, HLA-associated TCR beta chains in a later analysis were more clonally expanded and had lower generation probabilities. A cluster of highly shared sequence variants was judged likely to be a technical artifact of the sequencing pipeline.

The chain is assembled from TRBV15 and TRBJ2-7, with a weak D call of TRBD2 (5 bases match). This clonotype was sampled from a man younger than 35 in good health and CMV-seropositive. The sample comprised PBMCs. The CDR3: CATSRDQTGIYEQYF. The nucleotide sequence reads as follows: TGTGCCACCAGCAGAGATCAAACGGGAATCTACGAGCAGTACTTC.